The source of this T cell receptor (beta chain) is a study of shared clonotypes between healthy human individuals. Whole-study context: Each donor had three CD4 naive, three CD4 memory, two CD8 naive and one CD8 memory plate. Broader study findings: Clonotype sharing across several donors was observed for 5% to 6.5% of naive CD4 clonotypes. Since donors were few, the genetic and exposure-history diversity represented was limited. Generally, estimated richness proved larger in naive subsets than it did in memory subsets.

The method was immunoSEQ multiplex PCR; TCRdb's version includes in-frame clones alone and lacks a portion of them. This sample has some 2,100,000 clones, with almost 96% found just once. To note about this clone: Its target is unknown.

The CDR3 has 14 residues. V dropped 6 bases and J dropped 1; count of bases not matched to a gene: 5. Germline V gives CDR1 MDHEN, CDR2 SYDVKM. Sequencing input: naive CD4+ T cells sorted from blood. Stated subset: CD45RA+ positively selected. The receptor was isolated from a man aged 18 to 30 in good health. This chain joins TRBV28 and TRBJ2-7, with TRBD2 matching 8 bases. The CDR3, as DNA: TGTGCCAGCAGGTCTAGCGGGCCTTCCTACGAGCAGTACTTC. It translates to CASRSSGPSYEQYF.